These 26 T cell receptor beta chains share one sample of origin, sequenced in a study of blood T cell repertoires in COVID-19. The repertoire was sequenced with immunoSEQ multiplex PCR; TCRdb's copy has only in-frame clones and lacks some. This table holds about 210,000 clones, 75% to 90% found once. The sequencing sample was made of peripheral blood. The origin of the receptors is a woman in her thirties or forties with acute or convalescent COVID-19.

This chain connects TRBV7-2 to TRBJ1-1; a weak D match, TRBD1 (5 bases). Trimming cost V 1 base and J 3 bases, with 6 bases left between them. Germline V gene data show CDR1 as SGHTA and CDR2 as FQGNSA. The CDR3 is made up of 13 amino acids. The CDR3 is CASSLDRHTEAFF. CDR3 DNA sequence: TGTGCCAGCAGCTTAGACAGGCACACTGAAGCTTTCTTT. Supplemented by reference TRBV7-2 and TRBJ1-1, the full variable domain reads GAGVSQSPSNKVTEKGKDVELRCDPISGHTALYWYRQSLGQGLEFLIYFQGNSAPDKSGLPSDRFSAERTGGSVSTLTIQRTQQEDSAVYLCASSLDRHTEAFFGQGTRLTVV.

The genes are TRBV2 and TRBJ1-3; 9 bases fit TRBD1. The ends lost 5 bases at V and 4 bases at J; junction bases unmatched: 3. CDR1 is SNHLY, CDR2 FYNNEI, per germline. This CDR3 is 14 amino acids long. CDR3 loop: CASSRDRAGNTIYF. The CDR3 nucleotides read TGTGCCAGCAGTCGGGACAGGGCCGGAAACACCATATATTTT.

The chain is built from TRBV20-1 and TRBJ2-3, with a possible D match to TRBD2 (5 bases). CDR1 is DFQATT and CDR2 is SNEGSKA in the germline V gene (reference sequence). CDR3 length equals 10 residues. CDR3: CRRDYDTQYF. The CDR3 DNA reads as TGCAGACGGGATTATGATACGCAGTATTTT.

The gene calls are TRBV18 and TRBJ2-1, with 10 positions matching TRBD2. This CDR3 has 15 amino acids. J gave up 5 bases and V 5 bases, and 6 bases lay outside the gene matches. Germline V gives CDR1 KGHSH, CDR2 LQKENI. The CDR3 DNA is TGTGCCAGCTCATCCTATAGCGGGGGGAACAATGAGCAGTTCTTC. Residues: CASSSYSGGNNEQFF.

The chain uses TRBV7-8 and TRBJ1-1; D uncertain. V was shortened by 5 bases and J by 0 bases, with 10 bases between the two germline ends. The germline CDR1 and CDR2 sequences are SGHVS and FQNEAQ. This CDR3 spans 14 amino acids. CDR3 sequence reads: CASSLSHLNTEAFF. The CDR3 nucleotides are TGTGCCAGCAGCCTTTCCCACTTGAACACTGAAGCTTTCTTT.

This clone has only one observation. The chain is built from TRBV10-1 and TRBJ1-1; no definite D call. Germline values: CDR1 WNHNN, CDR2 SYGVQD (reference sequence). CDR3 length: 11 amino acids. V lost 6 bases and J 10 bases, leaving 12 bases between the germline ends. The CDR3 region has the DNA TGCGCCAGCAGCCCGGGTGGAAGAGCTTTCTTT. Translation: CASSPGGRAFF.

The gene calls are TRBV5-1 and TRBJ1-3; tentative D call: TRBD1 (5 bases). Germline V CDR1 and CDR2: SGHRS, YFSETQ. The V end was cut by 4 bases, the J end by 1 base, with 15 bases between. The CDR3 loop spans 16 amino acids. The CDR3 sequence: CASSPHPGGSGNTIYF. CDR3 nucleotides: TGCGCCAGCAGCCCCCATCCCGGGGGGTCTGGAAACACCATATATTTT.

The chain has TRBV19 and TRBJ1-3, with D possibly matching TRBD1 (5 bases). This CDR3 comprises 15 residues. With 6 bases removed from V and 1 base from J, the gap between germline ends came to 13 bases. Germline CDR1 LNHDA, CDR2 SQIVND (reference sequence). The CDR3 sequence is CASRVTARSGNTIYF. In nucleotides, the CDR3 is TGTGCCAGTAGGGTGACAGCCAGGTCTGGAAACACCATATATTTT.

The genes are TRBV19 and TRBJ1-1; TRBD1 might be the D (6 bases). Germline V gene data show CDR1 as LNHDA and CDR2 as SQIVND (reference sequence). This CDR3 comprises 14 residues. V was cut by 4 bases and J by 5 bases, with 14 bases left in between. CDR3: CASSSEPRGTEAFF. CDR3 DNA sequence: TGTGCCAGTAGTAGTGAGCCGAGGGGGACTGAAGCTTTCTTT.

The rearrangement uses TRBV11-2 and TRBJ1-2; TRBD1 is a possible D gene (5 bases). The CDR3 covers 12 residues. The germline CDR1 and CDR2 sequences are SGHAT and FQNNGV. With 3 bases removed from V and 7 bases from J, the gap between germline ends came to 9 bases. CDR3: CASSFGGVGYTF. In DNA, the CDR3 is TGTGCCAGCAGCTTCGGAGGGGTTGGCTACACCTTC.

Only a few counts were recorded for this clone. The chain uses TRBV12-3 or TRBV12-4 and TRBJ1-2; 7 bases line up with TRBD1. CDR3 size: 13 residues. The J segment lost 2 bases and the V segment lost 5 bases, leaving 2 bases of the junction unmatched. The CDR3 loop reads CASSLQGNYGYTF. DNA for the CDR3: TGTGCCAGCAGTCTACAGGGGAACTATGGCTACACCTTC.

V is TRBV25-1 and J is TRBJ2-1; a weak D match, TRBD2 (5 bases). Germline-derived CDR1 and CDR2 are MGHDK and SYGVNS. The CDR3 has 15 amino acids. Between the trimmed V and J ends, which lost 6 bases and 6 bases, there was a span of 18 bases. The CDR3 nucleotides read TGTGCCAGCAGATCCTTCAGAGGGCGCCGCAATGAGCAGTTCTTC. This codes for CASRSFRGRRNEQFF. The full variable domain, with the rest looked up from reference TRBV25-1 and TRBJ2-1, is EADIYQTPRYLVIGTGKKITLECSQTMGHDKMYWYQQDPGMELHLIHYSYGVNSTEKGDLSSESTVSRIRTEHFPLTLESARPSHTSQYLCASRSFRGRRNEQFFGPGTRLTVL.

The chain joins TRBV27 to TRBJ1-2; unclear D gene. The V gene lost 0 bases and the J gene lost 2 bases, with 7 bases spanning the gap. This CDR3 spans 14 amino acids. Per the germline V gene, CDR1 is MNHEY and CDR2 is SMNVEV (reference sequence). This CDR3 is CASSLSNINYGYTF. As DNA, the CDR3 is TGTGCCAGCAGTTTATCGAACATCAACTATGGCTACACCTTC.

J is TRBJ2-4 and V is TRBV27, with 7 nucleotides matching TRBD1. The junction had 8 bases not matched to a gene; V was cut back by 6 bases and J by 0 bases. Germline CDR1 is MNHEY and CDR2 is SMNVEV (reference sequence). The CDR3 extends over 16 amino acids. Here the CDR3 reads CASRSLGQLAKNIQYF. DNA of the CDR3: TGTGCCAGCAGGTCCTTGGGACAGTTAGCCAAAAACATTCAGTACTTC.

This chain uses TRBV4-1 with TRBJ2-1; 11 nucleotides line up with TRBD2. V dropped 1 base and J dropped 4; count of bases not matched to a gene: 3. CDR1 is MGHRA, CDR2 YSYEKL, per germline. The CDR3 spans 16 residues. Here the CDR3 DNA reads TGCGCCAGCAGCCAAGGACTAGCGGGGCGATACAATGAGCAGTTCTTC. It translates to CASSQGLAGRYNEQFF.

The rearrangement links TRBV3-1 (or the pseudogene TRBV3-2) to TRBJ2-5; the match to TRBD2 covers 7 bases. CDR1 and CDR2 (germline): LGHDT, YNNKEL (reference sequence). V gave up 4 bases and J gave up 1 base; unmatched junction bases: 9. This CDR3 contains 16 residues. The CDR3 nucleotides read TGTGCCAGCAGCCCCCGGACTAGTAGCGCCCAAGAGACCCAGTACTTC. Residues: CASSPRTSSAQETQYF.

This clone was seen more than once but under ten times. The V and J genes are TRBV9 and TRBJ2-2, with 11 bases matching TRBD1. The ends lost 2 bases at V and 9 bases at J; junction bases unmatched: 9. This CDR3 is 16 amino acids long. CDR1 SGDLS and CDR2 YYNGEE come from the germline V gene. DNA of the CDR3: TGTGCCAGCAGCGTTCCCGGGACAGGGGGAACCCGGGAGCTGTTTTTT. This sequence encodes CASSVPGTGGTRELFF. The whole variable domain, filled in from reference TRBV9 and TRBJ2-2, reads DSGVTQTPKHLITATGQRVTLRCSPRSGDLSVYWYQQSLDQGLQFLIQYYNGEERAKGNILERFSAQQFPDLHSELNLSSLELGDSALYFCASSVPGTGGTRELFFGEGSRLTVL.

J is TRBJ2-7 and V is TRBV30; unclear D gene. CDR3 length: 15 amino acids. The germline gives CDR1 GTSNPN, CDR2 SVGIG (reference sequence). V dropped 2 bases and J dropped 1 base, with 15 bases sitting between them. CDR3 bases: TGTGCCTGGAGTCCCACGAGCCCACCTTCCTACGAGCAGTACGTC. Translated, it gives CAWSPTSPPSYEQYV.

The genes are TRBV5-1 and TRBJ2-2, with TRBD1 identical over 10 bases. In germline, CDR1 is SGHRS, CDR2 YFSETQ. The CDR3 is 15 amino acids. After removal of 4 bases from V and 4 bases from J, the junction contained 4 bases not matched to a gene. This CDR3 reads CASSVTGGGTGELFF. The CDR3 DNA reads as TGCGCCAGCAGCGTGACAGGGGGCGGCACCGGGGAGCTGTTTTTT. Supplemented by reference TRBV5-1 and TRBJ2-2, the full variable domain reads KAGVTQTPRYLIKTRGQQVTLSCSPISGHRSVSWYQQTPGQGLQFLFEYFSETQRNKGNFPGRFSGRQFSNSRSEMNVSTLELGDSALYLCASSVTGGGTGELFFGEGSRLTVL.

This clone was observed a single time. One end of the junction varies from germline; a read error may be responsible. The chain couples TRBV7-8 to TRBJ1-2, with 9 positions matching TRBD1. Germline-derived CDR1 and CDR2 are SGHVS and FQNEAQ. The CDR3 sequence is 17 residues long. The CDR3 DNA sequence: TGTGCCAGCAGCTTAGCGCGAGACGCGGGACAGGGCCGAACTCCGGGATTC. It translates to CASSLARDAGQGRTPGF. The whole variable domain, remainder taken from reference TRBV7-8 and TRBJ1-2, is GAGVSQSPRYKVAKRGQDVALRCDPISGHVSLFWYQQALGQGPEFLTYFQNEAQLDKSGLPSDRFFAERPEGSVSTLKIQRTQQEDSAVYLCASSLARDAGQGRTPGFGSGTRLTVV.

The chain couples TRBV7-9 to TRBJ1-5; 10 nucleotides align to TRBD1. Germline V gene data show CDR1 as SEHNR and CDR2 as FQNEAQ (reference sequence). V was pared by 1 base and J by 6 bases, with 3 bases of the junction left unmatched. CDR3 length equals 15 residues. CDR3 sequence: CASSLGQGAGQPQHF. In DNA, the CDR3 is TGTGCCAGCAGCTTAGGACAGGGGGCCGGTCAGCCCCAGCATTTT.

This clone was recorded a few times. This chain connects TRBV2 to TRBJ2-5, with TRBD2 as a possible D gene (5 bases). V was clipped by 1 base and J by 4 bases, with 13 bases between them. The CDR3 runs to 15 residues. Per the germline V gene, CDR1 is SNHLY and CDR2 is FYNNEI. The CDR3 DNA sequence: TGTGCCAGCAGTGAAGAGGTGGGCGCGGGAGAGACCCAGTACTTC. This encodes CASSEEVGAGETQYF. Full variable domain (missing parts from reference TRBV2 and TRBJ2-5): EPEVTQTPSHQVTQMGQEVILRCVPISNHLYFYWYRQILGQKVEFLVSFYNNEISEKSEIFDDQFSVERPDGSNFTLKIRSTKLEDSAMYFCASSEEVGAGETQYFGPGTRLLVL.

The rearrangement uses TRBV19 and TRBJ1-5, with D unclear. Trimming removed 7 bases at V and 3 bases at J, with 10 bases between. This CDR3 has 13 residues. Germline CDR1 reads LNHDA; CDR2 reads SQIVND (reference sequence). The CDR3 is CASNRQINQPQHF. In nucleotides, the CDR3 is TGTGCCAGTAATCGACAAATCAATCAGCCCCAGCATTTT.

V usage is TRBV5-1 and J usage is TRBJ2-5, with D possibly matching TRBD2 (6 bases). CDR1 is SGHRS and CDR2 is YFSETQ in the germline V gene. V shed 4 bases and J shed 3 bases, with 7 bases lying between them. The CDR3 has 12 residues. Here the CDR3 DNA reads TGCGCCAGCAGCCCGGGGGAAGAGACCCAGTACTTC. Its translation is CASSPGEETQYF.

This chain joins TRBV5-1 and TRBJ2-2; possibly TRBD1 for D (6 bases). The CDR3 is made up of 14 amino acids. Trimming removed 6 bases at V and 1 base at J, with 10 bases between. In germline, CDR1 is SGHRS, CDR2 YFSETQ. Here the CDR3 reads CASKSDRNTGELFF. In nucleotides, the CDR3 is TGCGCCAGCAAATCGGACAGGAACACCGGGGAGCTGTTTTTT.

The V call is TRBV19, the J call TRBJ1-1, with D perhaps matching TRBD1 (6 bases). Germline V gene data show CDR1 as LNHDA and CDR2 as SQIVND (reference sequence). V lost 6 bases, J lost 0 bases, and 17 bases lay in between. There are 16 residues in the CDR3. The CDR3 DNA follows: TGTGCCAGTAGGGTACACCCGACAGGAATGAACACTGAAGCTTTCTTT. Amino acid sequence: CASRVHPTGMNTEAFF.